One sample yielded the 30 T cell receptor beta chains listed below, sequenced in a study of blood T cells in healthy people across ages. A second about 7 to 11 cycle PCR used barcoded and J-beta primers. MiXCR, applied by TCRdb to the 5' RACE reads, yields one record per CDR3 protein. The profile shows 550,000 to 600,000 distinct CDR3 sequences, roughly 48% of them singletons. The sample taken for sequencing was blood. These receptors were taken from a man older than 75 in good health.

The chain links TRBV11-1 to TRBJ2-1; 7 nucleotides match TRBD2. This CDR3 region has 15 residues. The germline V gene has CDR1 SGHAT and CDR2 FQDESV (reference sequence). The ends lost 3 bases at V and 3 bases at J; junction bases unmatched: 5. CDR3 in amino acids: CASSLAGRDYNEQFF. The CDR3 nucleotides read TGTGCCAGCAGCTTGGCGGGGAGGGACTACAATGAGCAGTTCTTC.

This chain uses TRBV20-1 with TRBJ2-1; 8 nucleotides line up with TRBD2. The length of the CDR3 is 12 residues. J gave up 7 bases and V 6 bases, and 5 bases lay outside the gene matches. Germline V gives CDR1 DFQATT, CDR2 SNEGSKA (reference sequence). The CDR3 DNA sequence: TGCAGTGCCCTAGGCGGGAGGAATGAGCAGTTCTTC. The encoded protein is CSALGGRNEQFF.

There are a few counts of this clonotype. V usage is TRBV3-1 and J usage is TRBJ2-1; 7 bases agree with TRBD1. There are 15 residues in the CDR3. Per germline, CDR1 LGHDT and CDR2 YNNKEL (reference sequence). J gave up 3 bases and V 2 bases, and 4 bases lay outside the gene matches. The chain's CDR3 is CASSQLNRGYNEQFF. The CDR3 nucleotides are TGTGCCAGCAGCCAACTGAACAGGGGCTACAATGAGCAGTTCTTC.

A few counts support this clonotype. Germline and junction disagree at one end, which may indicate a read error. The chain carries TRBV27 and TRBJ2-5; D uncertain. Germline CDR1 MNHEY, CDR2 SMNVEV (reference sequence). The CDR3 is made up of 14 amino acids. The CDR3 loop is CAGSLSATQETQYF. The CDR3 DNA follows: TGTGCCGGCAGTTTATCAGCTACCCAAGAGACCCAGTACTTC.

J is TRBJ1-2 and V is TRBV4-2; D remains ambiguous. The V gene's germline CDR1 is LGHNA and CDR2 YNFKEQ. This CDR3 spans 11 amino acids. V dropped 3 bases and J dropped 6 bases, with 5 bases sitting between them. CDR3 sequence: CASSQPDGYTF. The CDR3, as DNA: TGTGCCAGCAGCCAGCCAGATGGCTACACCTTC.

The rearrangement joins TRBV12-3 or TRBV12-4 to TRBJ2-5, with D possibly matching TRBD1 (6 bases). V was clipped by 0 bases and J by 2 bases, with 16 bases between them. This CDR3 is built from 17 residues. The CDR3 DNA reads TGTGCCAGCAGTTTAGCCGGGACACTGAGGGGACAAGAGACCCAGTACTTC. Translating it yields CASSLAGTLRGQETQYF.

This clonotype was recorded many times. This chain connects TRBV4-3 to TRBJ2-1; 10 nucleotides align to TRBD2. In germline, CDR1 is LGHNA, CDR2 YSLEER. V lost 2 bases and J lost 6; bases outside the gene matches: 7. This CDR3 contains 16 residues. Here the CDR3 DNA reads TGCGCCAGCAGCCAACGACTAGCGGGTTCCCCCAATGAGCAGTTCTTC. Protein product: CASSQRLAGSPNEQFF.

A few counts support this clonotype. The CDR3 loop is CSVEEGKGSTDTQYF. Here the CDR3 DNA reads TGCAGCGTTGAAGAGGGTAAAGGTAGCACAGATACGCAGTATTTT. The rearrangement links TRBV29-1 to TRBJ2-3, with unresolved D. Germline CDR1 SQVTM, CDR2 ANQGSEA. The germline V and J ends were trimmed by 0 bases and 0 bases, with 10 bases remaining between them. This CDR3 region has 15 residues.

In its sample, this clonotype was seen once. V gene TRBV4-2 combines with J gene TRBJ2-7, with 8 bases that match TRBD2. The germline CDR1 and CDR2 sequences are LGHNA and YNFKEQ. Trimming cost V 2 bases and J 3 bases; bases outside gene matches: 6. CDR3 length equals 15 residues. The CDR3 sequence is CASSQSSGPNYEQYF. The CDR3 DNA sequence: TGTGCCAGCAGCCAATCTAGCGGGCCAAACTACGAGCAGTACTTC.

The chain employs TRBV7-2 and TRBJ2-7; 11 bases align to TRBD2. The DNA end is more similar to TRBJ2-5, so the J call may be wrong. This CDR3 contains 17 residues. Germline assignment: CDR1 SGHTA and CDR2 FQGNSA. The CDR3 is CASSSLVTSGSTMTQYF. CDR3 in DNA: TGTGCCAGCAGCTCCCTTGTTACTAGCGGGAGTACTATGACCCAGTACTTC.

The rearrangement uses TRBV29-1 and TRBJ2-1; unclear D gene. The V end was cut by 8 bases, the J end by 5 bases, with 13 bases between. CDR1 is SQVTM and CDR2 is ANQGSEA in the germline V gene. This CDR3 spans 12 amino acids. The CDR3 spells CSHSPFDNEQFF. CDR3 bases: TGCAGCCACAGCCCTTTCGACAATGAGCAGTTCTTC.

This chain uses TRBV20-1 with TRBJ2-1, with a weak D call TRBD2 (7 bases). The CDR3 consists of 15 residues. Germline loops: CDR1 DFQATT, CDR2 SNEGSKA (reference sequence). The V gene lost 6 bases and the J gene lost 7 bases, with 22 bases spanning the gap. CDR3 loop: CSAKGDGGRSNEQFF. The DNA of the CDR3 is TGCAGTGCAAAGGGGGACGGGGGGCGTAGTAATGAGCAGTTCTTC.

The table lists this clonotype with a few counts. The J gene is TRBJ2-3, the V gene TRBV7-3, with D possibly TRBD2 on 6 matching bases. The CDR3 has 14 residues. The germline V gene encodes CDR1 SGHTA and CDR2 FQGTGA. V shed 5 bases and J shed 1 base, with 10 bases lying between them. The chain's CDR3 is CASSPGGGTDTQYF. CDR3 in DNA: TGTGCCAGCAGCCCTGGCGGGGGCACAGATACGCAGTATTTT.

As DNA, the CDR3 is TGCGCCAGCAGCTTGACGGGTTACACTAATGAAAAACTGTTTTTT. Translation gives CASSLTGYTNEKLFF. This sequence joins TRBV5-1 and TRBJ1-4; D gene unclear. The CDR3 totals 15 residues. The V gene's germline CDR1 is SGHRS and CDR2 YFSETQ. Trimming removed 1 base from V and 2 bases from J, with 9 bases in between.

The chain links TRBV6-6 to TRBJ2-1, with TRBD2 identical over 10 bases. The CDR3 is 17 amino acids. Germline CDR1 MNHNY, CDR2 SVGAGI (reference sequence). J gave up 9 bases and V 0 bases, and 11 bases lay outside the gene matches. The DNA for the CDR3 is TGTGCCAGCAGTTACTCTAGGGATAGCGGGGGGATGGGTGAGCAGTTCTTC. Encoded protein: CASSYSRDSGGMGEQFF.

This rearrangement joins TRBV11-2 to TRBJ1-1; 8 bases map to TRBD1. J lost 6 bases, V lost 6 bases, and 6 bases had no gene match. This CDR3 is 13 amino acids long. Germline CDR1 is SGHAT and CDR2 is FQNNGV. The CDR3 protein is CASSQGATAEAFF. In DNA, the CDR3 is TGTGCCAGCAGTCAGGGGGCGACGGCTGAAGCTTTCTTT.

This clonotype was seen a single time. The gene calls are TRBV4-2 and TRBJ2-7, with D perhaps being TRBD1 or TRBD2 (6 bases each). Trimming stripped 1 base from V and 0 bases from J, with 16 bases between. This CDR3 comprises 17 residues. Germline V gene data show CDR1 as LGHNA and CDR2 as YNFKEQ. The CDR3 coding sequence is TGTGCCAGCAGCCAAGCGGGCAGGGGAGGCCCCTCCTACGAGCAGTACTTC. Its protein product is CASSQAGRGGPSYEQYF.

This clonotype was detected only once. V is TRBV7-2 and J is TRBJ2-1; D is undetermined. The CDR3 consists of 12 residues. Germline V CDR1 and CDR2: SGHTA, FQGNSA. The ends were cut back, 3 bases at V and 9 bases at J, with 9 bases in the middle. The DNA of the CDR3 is TGTGCCAGCAGCTTTTCTTCCCCTGAGCAGTTCTTC. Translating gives CASSFSSPEQFF. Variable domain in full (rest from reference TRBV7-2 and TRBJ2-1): GAGVSQSPSNKVTEKGKDVELRCDPISGHTALYWYRQSLGQGLEFLIYFQGNSAPDKSGLPSDRFSAERTGGSVSTLTIQRTQQEDSAVYLCASSFSSPEQFFGPGTRLTVL.

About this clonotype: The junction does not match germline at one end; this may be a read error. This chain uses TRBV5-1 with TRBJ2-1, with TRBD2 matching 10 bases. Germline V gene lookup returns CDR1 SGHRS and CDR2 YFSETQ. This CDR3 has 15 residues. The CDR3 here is CASSPGTSVYHEQFF. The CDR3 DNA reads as TGCGCCAGCAGCCCCGGGACTAGCGTCTACCATGAGCAGTTCTTC.

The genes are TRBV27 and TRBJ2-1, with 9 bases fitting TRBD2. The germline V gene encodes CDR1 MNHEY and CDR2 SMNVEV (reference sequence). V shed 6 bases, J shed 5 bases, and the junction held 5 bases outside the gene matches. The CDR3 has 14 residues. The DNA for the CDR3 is TGTGCCAGCAGAGTGGCGGGGGGGCACAATGAGCAGTTCTTC. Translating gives CASRVAGGHNEQFF.

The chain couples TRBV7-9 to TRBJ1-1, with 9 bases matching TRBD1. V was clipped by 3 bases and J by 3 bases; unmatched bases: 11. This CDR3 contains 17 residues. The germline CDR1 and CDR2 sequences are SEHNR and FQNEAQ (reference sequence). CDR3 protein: CASSFTAGTGMDTEAFF. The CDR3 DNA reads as TGTGCCAGCAGCTTCACCGCCGGGACAGGGATGGACACTGAAGCTTTCTTT.

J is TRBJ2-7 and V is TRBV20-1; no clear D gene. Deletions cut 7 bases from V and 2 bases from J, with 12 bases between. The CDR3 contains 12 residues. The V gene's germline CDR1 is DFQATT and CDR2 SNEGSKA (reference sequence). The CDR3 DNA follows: TGCAGTGACCCGGACGCTACCTACGAGCAGTACTTC. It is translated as CSDPDATYEQYF.

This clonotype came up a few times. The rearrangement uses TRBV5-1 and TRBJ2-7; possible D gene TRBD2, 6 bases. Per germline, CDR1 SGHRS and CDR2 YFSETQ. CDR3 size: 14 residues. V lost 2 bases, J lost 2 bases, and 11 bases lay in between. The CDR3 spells CASSFGRGTYEQYF. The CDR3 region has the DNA TGCGCCAGCAGCTTCGGACGGGGGACCTACGAGCAGTACTTC.

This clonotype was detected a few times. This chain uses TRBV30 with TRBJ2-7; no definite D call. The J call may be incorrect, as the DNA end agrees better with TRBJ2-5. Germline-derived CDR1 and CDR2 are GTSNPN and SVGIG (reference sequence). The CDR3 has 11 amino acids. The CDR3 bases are TGTGCCTGGAGTGAGAGGGAGACCCAGTACTTC. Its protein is CAWSERETQYF.

The CDR3 DNA reads as TGCGCCAGCAGCACTGCCTCGGACACAGATACGCAGTATTTT. It codes for CASSTASDTDTQYF. This chain connects TRBV5-1 to TRBJ2-3; no definite D call. This CDR3 is 14 amino acids long. Deletions cut 4 bases from V and 2 bases from J, with 11 bases between. Germline lookup yields CDR1 SGHRS and CDR2 YFSETQ.

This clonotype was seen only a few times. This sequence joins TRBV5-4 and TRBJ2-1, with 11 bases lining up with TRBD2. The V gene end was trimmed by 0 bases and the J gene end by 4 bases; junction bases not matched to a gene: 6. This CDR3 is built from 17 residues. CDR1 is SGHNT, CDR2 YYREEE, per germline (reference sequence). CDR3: CASSLAGLAGAYNEQFF. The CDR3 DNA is TGTGCCAGCAGCTTGGCCGGACTAGCGGGTGCTTACAATGAGCAGTTCTTC.

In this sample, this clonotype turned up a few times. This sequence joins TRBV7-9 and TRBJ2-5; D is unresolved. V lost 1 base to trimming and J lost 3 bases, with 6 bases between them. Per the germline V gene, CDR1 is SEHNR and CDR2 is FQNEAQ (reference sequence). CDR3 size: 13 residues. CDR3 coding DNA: TGTGCCAGCAGCTTAGGGGTAAAAGAGACCCAGTACTTC. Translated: CASSLGVKETQYF.

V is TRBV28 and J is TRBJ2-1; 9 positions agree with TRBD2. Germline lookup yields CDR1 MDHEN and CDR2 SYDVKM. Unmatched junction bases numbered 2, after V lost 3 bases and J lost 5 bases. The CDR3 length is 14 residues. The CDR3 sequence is CASSFRLADNEQFF. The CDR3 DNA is TGTGCCAGCAGTTTCCGACTAGCGGACAATGAGCAGTTCTTC.

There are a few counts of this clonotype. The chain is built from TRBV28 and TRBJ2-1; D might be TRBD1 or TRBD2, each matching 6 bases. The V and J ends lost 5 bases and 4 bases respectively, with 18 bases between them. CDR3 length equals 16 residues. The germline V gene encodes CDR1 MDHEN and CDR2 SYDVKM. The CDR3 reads CASSGGGVAPYNEQFF. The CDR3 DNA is TGTGCCAGCAGTGGGGGCGGGGTAGCGCCTTACAATGAGCAGTTCTTC.

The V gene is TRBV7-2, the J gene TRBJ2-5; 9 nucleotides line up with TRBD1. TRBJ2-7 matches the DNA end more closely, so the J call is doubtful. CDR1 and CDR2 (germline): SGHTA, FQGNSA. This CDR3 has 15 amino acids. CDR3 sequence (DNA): TGTGCCAGCAGATCCAGGACAGGGGCTGTCTACGAGCAGTACTTC. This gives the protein CASRSRTGAVYEQYF.